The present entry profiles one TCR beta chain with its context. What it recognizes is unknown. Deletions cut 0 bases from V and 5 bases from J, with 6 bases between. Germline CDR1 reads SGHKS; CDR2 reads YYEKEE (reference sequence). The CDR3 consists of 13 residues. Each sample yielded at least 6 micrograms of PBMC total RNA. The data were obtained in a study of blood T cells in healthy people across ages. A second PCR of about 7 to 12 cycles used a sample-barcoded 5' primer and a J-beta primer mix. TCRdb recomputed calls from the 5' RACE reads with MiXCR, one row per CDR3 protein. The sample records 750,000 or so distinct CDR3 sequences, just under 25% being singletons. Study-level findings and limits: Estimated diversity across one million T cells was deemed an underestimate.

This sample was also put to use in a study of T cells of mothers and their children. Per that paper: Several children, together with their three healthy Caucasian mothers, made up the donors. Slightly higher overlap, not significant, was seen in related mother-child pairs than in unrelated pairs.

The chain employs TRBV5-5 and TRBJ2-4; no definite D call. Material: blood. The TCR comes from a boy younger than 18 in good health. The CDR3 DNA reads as TGTGCCAGCAGCTTGGACCTACAAAACATTCAGTACTTC. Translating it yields CASSLDLQNIQYF.